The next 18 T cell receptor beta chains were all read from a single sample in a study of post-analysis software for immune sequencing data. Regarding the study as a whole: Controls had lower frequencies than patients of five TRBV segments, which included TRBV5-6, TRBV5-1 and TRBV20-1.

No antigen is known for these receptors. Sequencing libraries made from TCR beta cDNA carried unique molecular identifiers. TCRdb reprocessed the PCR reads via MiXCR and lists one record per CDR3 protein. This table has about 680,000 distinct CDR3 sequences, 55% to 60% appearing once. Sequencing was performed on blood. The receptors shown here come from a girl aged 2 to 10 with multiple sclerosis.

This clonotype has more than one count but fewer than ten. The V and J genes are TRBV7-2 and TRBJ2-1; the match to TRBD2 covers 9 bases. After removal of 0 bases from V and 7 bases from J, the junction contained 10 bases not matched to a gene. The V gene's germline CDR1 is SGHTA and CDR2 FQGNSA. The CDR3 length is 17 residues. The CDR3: CASSLAPASGVMNEQFF. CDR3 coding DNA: TGTGCCAGCAGCTTAGCCCCCGCTAGCGGGGTTATGAATGAGCAGTTCTTC.

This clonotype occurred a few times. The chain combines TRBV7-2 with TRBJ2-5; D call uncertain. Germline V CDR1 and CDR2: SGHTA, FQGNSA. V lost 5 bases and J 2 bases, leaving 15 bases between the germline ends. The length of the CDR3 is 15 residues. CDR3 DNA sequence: TGTGCCAGCAGCCCATACCACCCGACTCAAGAGACCCAGTACTTC. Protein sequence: CASSPYHPTQETQYF.

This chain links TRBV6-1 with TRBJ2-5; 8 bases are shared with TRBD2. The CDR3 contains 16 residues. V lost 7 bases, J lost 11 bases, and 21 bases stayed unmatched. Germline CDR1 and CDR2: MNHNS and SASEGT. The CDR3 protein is CASTSPTSGGWNEQYF. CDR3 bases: TGTGCCAGCACCTCCCCAACTAGCGGAGGCTGGAATGAGCAGTACTTC.

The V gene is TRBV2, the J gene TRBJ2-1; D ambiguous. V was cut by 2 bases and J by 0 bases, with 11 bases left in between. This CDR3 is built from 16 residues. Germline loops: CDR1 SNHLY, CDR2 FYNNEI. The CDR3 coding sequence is TGTGCCAGCAGTGAATTCTCCCGAAGCTCCTACAATGAGCAGTTCTTC. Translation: CASSEFSRSSYNEQFF.

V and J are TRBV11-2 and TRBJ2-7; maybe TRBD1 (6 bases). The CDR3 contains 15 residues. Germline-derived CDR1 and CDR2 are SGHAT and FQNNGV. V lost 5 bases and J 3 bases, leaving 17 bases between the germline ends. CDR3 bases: TGTGCCAGCAGCCCCGGGACATGGCGCTACTACGAGCAGTACTTC. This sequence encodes CASSPGTWRYYEQYF.

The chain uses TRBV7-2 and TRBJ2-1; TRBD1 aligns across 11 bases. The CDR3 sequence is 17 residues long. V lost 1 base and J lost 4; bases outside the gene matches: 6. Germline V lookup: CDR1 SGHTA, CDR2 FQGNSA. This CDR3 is CASSLETGTGGYNEQFF. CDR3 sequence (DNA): TGTGCCAGCAGCTTAGAGACGGGGACAGGGGGATACAATGAGCAGTTCTTC.

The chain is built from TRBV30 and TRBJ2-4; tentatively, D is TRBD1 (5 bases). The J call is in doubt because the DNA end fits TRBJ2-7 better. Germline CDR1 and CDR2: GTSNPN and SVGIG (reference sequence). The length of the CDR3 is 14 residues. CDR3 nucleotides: TGTGCCTGGACGGAAGGGGCTGGAAGGTACGAGCAGTACTTC. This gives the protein CAWTEGAGRYEQYF.

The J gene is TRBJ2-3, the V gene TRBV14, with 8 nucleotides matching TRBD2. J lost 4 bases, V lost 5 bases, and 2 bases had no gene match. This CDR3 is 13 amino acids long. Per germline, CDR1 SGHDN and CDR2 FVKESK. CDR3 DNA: TGTGCCAGCAGCTCGACTAGCGCAGATACGCAGTATTTT. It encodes CASSSTSADTQYF.

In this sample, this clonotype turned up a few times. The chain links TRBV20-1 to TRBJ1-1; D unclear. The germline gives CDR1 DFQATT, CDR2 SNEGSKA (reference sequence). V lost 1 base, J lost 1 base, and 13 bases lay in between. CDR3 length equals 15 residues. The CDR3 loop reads CSARGSRFSNTEAFF. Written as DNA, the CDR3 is TGCAGTGCTAGAGGAAGCAGGTTCTCGAACACTGAAGCTTTCTTT.

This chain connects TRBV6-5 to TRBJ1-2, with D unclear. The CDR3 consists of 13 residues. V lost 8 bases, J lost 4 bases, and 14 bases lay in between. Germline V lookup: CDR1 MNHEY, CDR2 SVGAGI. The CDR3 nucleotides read TGTGCCAGCTTCAACCGGGTTTCCTATGGCTACACCTTC. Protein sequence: CASFNRVSYGYTF.

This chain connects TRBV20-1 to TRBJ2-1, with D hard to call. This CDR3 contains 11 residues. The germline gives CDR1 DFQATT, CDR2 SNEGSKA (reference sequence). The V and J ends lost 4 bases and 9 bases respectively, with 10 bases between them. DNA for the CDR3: TGCAGTGCTATGCGCGTCGGTGAGCAGTTCTTC. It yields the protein CSAMRVGEQFF.

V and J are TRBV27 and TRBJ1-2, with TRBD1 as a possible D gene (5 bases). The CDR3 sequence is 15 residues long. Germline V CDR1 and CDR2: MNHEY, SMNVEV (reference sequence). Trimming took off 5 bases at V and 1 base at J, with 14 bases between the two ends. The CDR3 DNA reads TGTGCCAGCAGTCCTCGACAGAGTCTTAACTATGGCTACACCTTC. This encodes CASSPRQSLNYGYTF.

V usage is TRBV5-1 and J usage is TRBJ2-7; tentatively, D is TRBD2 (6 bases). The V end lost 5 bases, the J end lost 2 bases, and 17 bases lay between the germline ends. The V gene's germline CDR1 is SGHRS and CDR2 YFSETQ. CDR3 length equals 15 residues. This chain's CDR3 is CASRVQEGLAYEQYF. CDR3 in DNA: TGCGCCAGCAGGGTCCAAGAGGGACTCGCCTACGAGCAGTACTTC.

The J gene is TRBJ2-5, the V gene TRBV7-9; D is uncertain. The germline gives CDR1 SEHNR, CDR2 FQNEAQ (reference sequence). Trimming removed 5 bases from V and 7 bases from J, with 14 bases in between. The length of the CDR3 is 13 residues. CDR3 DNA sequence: TGTGCCAGCAGCCCCGAAGCGAGCATGACCCAGTACTTC. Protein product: CASSPEASMTQYF.

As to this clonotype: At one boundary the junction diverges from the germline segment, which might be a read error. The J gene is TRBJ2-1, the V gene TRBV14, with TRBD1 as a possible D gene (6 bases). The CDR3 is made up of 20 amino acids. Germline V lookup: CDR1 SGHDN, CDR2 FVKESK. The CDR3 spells CASSQDRSRFGGTSYNGQFF. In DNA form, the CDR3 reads TGTGCCAGCAGCCAAGATAGATCCCGCTTTGGGGGCACATCGTACAATGGGCAGTTCTTC. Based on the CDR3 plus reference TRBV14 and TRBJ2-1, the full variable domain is EAGVTQFPSHSVIEKGQTVTLRCDPISGHDNLYWYRRVMGKEIKFLLHFVKESKQDESGMPNNRFLAERTGGTYSTLKVQPAELEDSGVYFCASSQDRSRFGGTSYNGQFFGPGTRLTVL.

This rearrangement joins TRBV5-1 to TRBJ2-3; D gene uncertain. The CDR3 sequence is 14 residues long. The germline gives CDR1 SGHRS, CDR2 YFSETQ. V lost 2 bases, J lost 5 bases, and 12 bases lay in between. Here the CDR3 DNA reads TGCGCCAGCAGCTTCGCGACCAACGAAGATACGCAGTATTTT. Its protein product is CASSFATNEDTQYF.

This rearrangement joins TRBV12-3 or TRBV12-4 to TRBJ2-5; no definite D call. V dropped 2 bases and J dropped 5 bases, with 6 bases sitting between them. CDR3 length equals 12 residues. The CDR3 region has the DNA TGTGCCAGCAGTTTAAGCGCGGAGACCCAGTACTTC. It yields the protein CASSLSAETQYF.

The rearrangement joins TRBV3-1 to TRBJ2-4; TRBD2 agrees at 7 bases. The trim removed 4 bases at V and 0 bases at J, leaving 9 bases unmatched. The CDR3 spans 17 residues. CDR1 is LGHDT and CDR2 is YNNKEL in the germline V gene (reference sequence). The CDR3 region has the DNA TGTGCCAGCAGCCGGGAGGGCCAGGGACTAGCCAAAAACATTCAGTACTTC. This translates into CASSREGQGLAKNIQYF.